This T cell receptor beta chain was observed in a study of PD-1 blockade in classical Hodgkin lymphoma. In the study overall: With a 2-week interval, patients received intravenous nivolumab at 3 mg/kg.

The time point: cycle 4 day 1 (C4D1), after less than 7 weeks of nivolumab. The patients all showed relapse after autologous stem cell transplantation, while their brentuximab vedotin exposure varied. Complete response, partial response or progressive disease constituted the best response categories observed. Only in-frame clones appear in the TCRdb table, and some are missing; sequencing was by immunoSEQ multiplex PCR. Of roughly 48,000 clones listed, about 89% are singletons. The study, taken as a whole, reports: CD4+ TCR diversity climbed significantly by C4D1, unlike CD8+ TCR diversity.

This clone was detected a few times. Its specificity is not known. CDR3 length: 16 residues. Germline assignment: CDR1 SGDLS and CDR2 YYNGEE. The J segment lost 4 bases and the V segment lost 4 bases, leaving 5 bases of the junction unmatched. The gene calls are TRBV9 and TRBJ2-1; TRBD2 matches 13 bases. The clonotype comes from a human donor with classical Hodgkin lymphoma. The sequencing used peripheral blood mononuclear cells (PBMCs), collected before the fourth cycle of nivolumab. The CDR3 region is CASSPRLAGGYNEQFF. The CDR3 coding sequence is TGTGCCAGCAGCCCTCGACTAGCGGGGGGATACAATGAGCAGTTCTTC. Looking up the rest from reference TRBV9 and TRBJ2-1 gives the full variable domain: DSGVTQTPKHLITATGQRVTLRCSPRSGDLSVYWYQQSLDQGLQFLIQYYNGEERAKGNILERFSAQQFPDLHSELNLSSLELGDSALYFCASSPRLAGGYNEQFFGPGTRLTVL.